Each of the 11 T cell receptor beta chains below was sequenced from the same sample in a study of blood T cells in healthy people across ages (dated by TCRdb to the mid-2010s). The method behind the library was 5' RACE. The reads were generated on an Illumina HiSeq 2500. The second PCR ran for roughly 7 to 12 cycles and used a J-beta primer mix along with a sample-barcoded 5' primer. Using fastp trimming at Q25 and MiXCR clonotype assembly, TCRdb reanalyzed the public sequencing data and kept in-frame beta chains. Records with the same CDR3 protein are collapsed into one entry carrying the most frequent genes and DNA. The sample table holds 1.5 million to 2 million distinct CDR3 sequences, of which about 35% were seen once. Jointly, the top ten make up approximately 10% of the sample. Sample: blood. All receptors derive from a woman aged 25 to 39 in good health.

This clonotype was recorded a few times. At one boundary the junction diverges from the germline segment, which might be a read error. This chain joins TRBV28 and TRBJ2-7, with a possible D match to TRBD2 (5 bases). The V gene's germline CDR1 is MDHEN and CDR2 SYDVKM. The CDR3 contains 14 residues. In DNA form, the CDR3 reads TGTGCCTGCAGTCCCCCAGAGGGTTCCTACGAGCAGTACTTC. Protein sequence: CACSPPEGSYEQYF.

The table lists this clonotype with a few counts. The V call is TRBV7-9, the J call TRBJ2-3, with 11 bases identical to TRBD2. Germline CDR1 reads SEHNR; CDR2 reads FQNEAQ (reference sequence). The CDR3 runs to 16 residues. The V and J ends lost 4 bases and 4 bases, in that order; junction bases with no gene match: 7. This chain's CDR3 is CASSYYLAGGADTQYF. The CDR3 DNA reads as TGTGCCAGCAGCTACTACCTAGCGGGGGGTGCAGATACGCAGTATTTT.

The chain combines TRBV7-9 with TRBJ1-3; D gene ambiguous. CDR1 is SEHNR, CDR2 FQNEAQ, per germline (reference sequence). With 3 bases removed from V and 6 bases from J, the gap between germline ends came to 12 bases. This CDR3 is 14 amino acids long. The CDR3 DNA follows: TGTGCCAGCAGCTTCGGGGAACGAGAAAACACCATATATTTT. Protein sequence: CASSFGERENTIYF.

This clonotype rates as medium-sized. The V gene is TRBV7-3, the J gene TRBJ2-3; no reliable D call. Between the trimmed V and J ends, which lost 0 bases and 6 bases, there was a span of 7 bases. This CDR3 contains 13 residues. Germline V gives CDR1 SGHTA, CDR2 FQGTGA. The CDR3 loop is CASSLTFGDTQYF. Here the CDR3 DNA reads TGTGCCAGCAGCTTAACGTTCGGGGATACGCAGTATTTT.

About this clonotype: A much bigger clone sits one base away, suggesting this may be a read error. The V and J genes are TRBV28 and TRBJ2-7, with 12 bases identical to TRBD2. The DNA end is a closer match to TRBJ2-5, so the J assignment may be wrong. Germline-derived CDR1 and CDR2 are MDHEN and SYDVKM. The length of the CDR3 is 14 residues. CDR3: CANSLSSGRGTQYF. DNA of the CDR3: TGTGCCAACAGTTTATCTAGCGGGAGGGGGACCCAGTACTTC.

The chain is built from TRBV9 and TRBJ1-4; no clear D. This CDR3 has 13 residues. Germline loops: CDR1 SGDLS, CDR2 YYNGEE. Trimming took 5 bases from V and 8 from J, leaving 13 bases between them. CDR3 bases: TGTGCCAGCAGTCGTTCTTTGGAAGAAAAACTGTTTTTT. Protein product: CASSRSLEEKLFF. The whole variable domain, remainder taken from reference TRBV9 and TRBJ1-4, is DSGVTQTPKHLITATGQRVTLRCSPRSGDLSVYWYQQSLDQGLQFLIQYYNGEERAKGNILERFSAQQFPDLHSELNLSSLELGDSALYFCASSRSLEEKLFFGSGTQLSVL.

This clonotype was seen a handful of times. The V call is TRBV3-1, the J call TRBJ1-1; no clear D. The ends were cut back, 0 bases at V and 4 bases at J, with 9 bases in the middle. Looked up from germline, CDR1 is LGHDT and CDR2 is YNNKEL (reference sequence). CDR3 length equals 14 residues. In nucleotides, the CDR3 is TGTGCCAGCAGCCAAGATTCGGGGATCACTGAAGCTTTCTTT. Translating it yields CASSQDSGITEAFF.

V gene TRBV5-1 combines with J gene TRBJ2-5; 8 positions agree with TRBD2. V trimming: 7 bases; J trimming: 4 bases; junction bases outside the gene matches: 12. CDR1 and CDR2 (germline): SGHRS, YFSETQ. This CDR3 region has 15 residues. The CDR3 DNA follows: TGCGCCAGCCGGACTAGCACCCCGAGGGGAGAGACCCAGTACTTC. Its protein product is CASRTSTPRGETQYF.

This chain's CDR3 is CASSLGLKEGGYTF. As DNA, the CDR3 is TGTGCCAGCAGTTTGGGGTTGAAAGAGGGGGGCTACACCTTC. The chain uses TRBV28 and TRBJ1-2; tentatively, D is TRBD1 (5 bases). There are 14 residues in the CDR3. Germline lookup yields CDR1 MDHEN and CDR2 SYDVKM. Trimming removed 3 bases at V and 8 bases at J, with 16 bases between.

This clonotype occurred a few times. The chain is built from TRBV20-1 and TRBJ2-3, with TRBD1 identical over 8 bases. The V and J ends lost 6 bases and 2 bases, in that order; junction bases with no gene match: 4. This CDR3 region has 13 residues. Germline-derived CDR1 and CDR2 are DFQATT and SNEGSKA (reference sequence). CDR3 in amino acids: CSAADRATDTQYF. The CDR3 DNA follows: TGCAGTGCCGCGGACAGGGCCACAGATACGCAGTATTTT.

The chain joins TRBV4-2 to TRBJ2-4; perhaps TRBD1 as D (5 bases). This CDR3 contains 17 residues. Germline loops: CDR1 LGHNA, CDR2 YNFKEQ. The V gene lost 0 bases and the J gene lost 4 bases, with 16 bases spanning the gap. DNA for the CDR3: TGTGCCAGCAGCCAAGAAAGGGGCGGCAGGGAAAAAAACATTCAGTACTTC. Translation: CASSQERGGREKNIQYF.